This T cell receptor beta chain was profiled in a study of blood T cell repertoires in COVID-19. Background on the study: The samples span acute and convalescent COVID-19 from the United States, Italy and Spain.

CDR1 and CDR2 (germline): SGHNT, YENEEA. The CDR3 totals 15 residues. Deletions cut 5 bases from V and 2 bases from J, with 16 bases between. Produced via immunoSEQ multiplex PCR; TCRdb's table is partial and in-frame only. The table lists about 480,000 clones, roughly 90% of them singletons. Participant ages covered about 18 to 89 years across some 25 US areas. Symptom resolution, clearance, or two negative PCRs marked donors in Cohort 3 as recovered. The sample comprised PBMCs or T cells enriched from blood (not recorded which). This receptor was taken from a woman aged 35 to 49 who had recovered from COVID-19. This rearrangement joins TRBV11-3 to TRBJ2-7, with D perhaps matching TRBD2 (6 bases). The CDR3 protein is CASSTPATSPYEQYF. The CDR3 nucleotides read TGTGCCAGCAGCACCCCCGCGACTAGTCCCTACGAGCAGTACTTC.